A single sample gave rise to the 13 T cell receptor beta chains below, sequenced in a study of vaccination and CD4 T cells after COVID-19 (dated by TCRdb to between 2022 and 2023). The treatment or condition label here, explained by the study, means: roughly ten-day PBMC culture with coronavirus spike peptide pools or control peptides (ViraFEST assay). The library relied on PCR. Sequencing took place on an Illumina iSeq 100. TCR sequencing of DNA from cultured CD4+ T cells used the Oncomine TCR Beta short-read assay at the Johns Hopkins FTIC core. Starting from the raw public reads, TCRdb applied fastp trimming at Q25, assembled clones with MiXCR and retained in-frame beta chains. Here each entry gathers all rows of one CDR3 protein and keeps the most common genes and DNA. Here the sample has around 19,000 distinct CDR3 sequences; 78% occur a single time. Together, the top ten hold about 15% of the sample.

Their cognate antigens are unknown. Here the sequenced sample was CD4+ T cells from blood, cultured in vitro, taken after SARS-CoV-2 vaccination. The receptors shown here come from a human donor who received a COVID-19 vaccine.

This clonotype was seen more than once but under ten times. The V call is TRBV12-3 or TRBV12-4, the J call TRBJ1-2; D not certain. This CDR3 spans 14 amino acids. Trimming shortened V by 1 base and J by 7 bases, and 13 bases separated the two germline ends. As DNA, the CDR3 is TGTGCCAGCAGTTTAGGCGTTAGATTCGGTGGCTACACCTTC. This codes for CASSLGVRFGGYTF.

The J gene is TRBJ2-7, the V gene TRBV2, with 7 nucleotides matching TRBD1. This CDR3 contains 13 residues. V trimming: 5 bases; J trimming: 9 bases; junction bases outside the gene matches: 10. CDR1 SNHLY and CDR2 FYNNEI come from the germline V gene. CDR3 amino acids: CASSRDRELGQYF. CDR3 in DNA: TGTGCCAGCAGTCGCGACAGGGAACTCGGGCAGTACTTC.

The V gene is TRBV7-9, the J gene TRBJ1-1, with D possibly matching TRBD1 (5 bases). Per the germline V gene, CDR1 is SEHNR and CDR2 is FQNEAQ (reference sequence). CDR3 length: 15 residues. V was shortened by 0 bases and J by 3 bases, with 11 bases between the two germline ends. This CDR3 reads CASSLARQGDTEAFF. CDR3 in DNA: TGTGCCAGCAGCTTAGCAAGACAAGGGGACACTGAAGCTTTCTTT.

This clonotype was detected once. This chain links TRBV10-3 with TRBJ2-5, with D possibly TRBD2 on 7 matching bases. Germline V gives CDR1 ENHRY, CDR2 SYGVKD. V was cut by 8 bases and J by 5 bases, with 15 bases left in between. The CDR3 has 13 amino acids. CDR3 nucleotide sequence: TGTGCCATCCAAGGGGGGGCCGACGAGACCCAGTACTTC. It yields the protein CAIQGGADETQYF.

The genes are TRBV13 and TRBJ2-5, with no clear D. The CDR3 runs to 14 residues. CDR1 is PRHDT, CDR2 FYEKMQ, per germline (reference sequence). V gave up 3 bases and J gave up 4 bases, with 12 bases separating them. CDR3 nucleotides: TGTGCCAGCAGCTTCTCGGGCCAAATAGAGACCCAGTACTTC. Protein product: CASSFSGQIETQYF.

The chain uses TRBV7-8 and TRBJ2-1; no clear D gene. CDR1 is SGHVS, CDR2 FQNEAQ, per germline. The CDR3 spans 14 residues. V shed 4 bases and J shed 1 base, with 8 bases lying between them. The CDR3 DNA sequence: TGTGCCAGCAGCTACTACACTTCCTACAATGAGCAGTTCTTC. Protein sequence: CASSYYTSYNEQFF. The complete variable domain, with remaining parts taken from reference TRBV7-8 and TRBJ2-1, reads GAGVSQSPRYKVAKRGQDVALRCDPISGHVSLFWYQQALGQGPEFLTYFQNEAQLDKSGLPSDRFFAERPEGSVSTLKIQRTQQEDSAVYLCASSYYTSYNEQFFGPGTRLTVL.

The V gene is TRBV6-1, the J gene TRBJ1-6; D ambiguous. The CDR3 loop spans 20 amino acids. Per the germline V gene, CDR1 is MNHNS and CDR2 is SASEGT. Trimming took off 4 bases at V and 0 bases at J, with 22 bases between the two ends. The DNA for the CDR3 is TGTGCCAGCAGTGCCACCAGCAATAGGCTTATGGGCTCCTATAATTCACCCCTCCACTTT. Protein: CASSATSNRLMGSYNSPLHF.

This clonotype was seen a few times. The chain links TRBV15 to TRBJ2-2, with D perhaps being TRBD1 or TRBD2 (5 bases each). Trimming left V 4 bases short and J 2 bases short, with 11 bases between. Germline V gene sequence: CDR1 LNHNV, CDR2 YYDKDF (reference sequence). The CDR3 is 15 residues long. CDR3 region: CATSMFRDNTGELFF. As DNA, the CDR3 is TGTGCCACCAGCATGTTCAGGGACAACACCGGGGAGCTGTTTTTT. Filled out from reference TRBV15 and TRBJ2-2, the complete variable domain reads DAMVIQNPRYQVTQFGKPVTLSCSQTLNHNVMYWYQQKSSQAPKLLFHYYDKDFNNEADTPDNFQSRRPNTSFCFLDIRSPGLGDTAMYLCATSMFRDNTGELFFGEGSRLTVL.

This clonotype was observed a handful of times. The chain carries TRBV20-1 and TRBJ1-2, with 7 bases fitting TRBD1. V shed 2 bases and J 5 bases; nucleotides not matched to a gene: 8. Germline V lookup: CDR1 DFQATT, CDR2 SNEGSKA (reference sequence). The CDR3 is 14 residues long. The CDR3 sequence is CSARSPGTAYGYTF. The CDR3 nucleotides are TGCAGTGCTAGATCCCCGGGGACAGCTTATGGCTACACCTTC.

This clonotype was seen just once. This chain joins TRBV7-9 and TRBJ2-1; D remains ambiguous. The CDR3 sequence is 13 residues long. The V and J ends lost 1 base and 9 bases respectively, with 10 bases between them. Germline values: CDR1 SEHNR, CDR2 FQNEAQ (reference sequence). The CDR3 sequence: CASSLEFASEQFF. The CDR3 coding sequence is TGTGCCAGCAGCTTAGAGTTTGCGTCTGAGCAGTTCTTC.

This clonotype appeared a single time. The V gene is TRBV7-6, the J gene TRBJ1-5; perhaps TRBD1 as D (5 bases). The CDR3 runs to 16 residues. V gave up 1 base and J gave up 0 bases, with 10 bases separating them. The V gene's germline CDR1 is SGHVS and CDR2 FNYEAQ. CDR3 sequence: CASSLGGGSSNQPQHF. For the CDR3, the DNA is TGTGCCAGCAGCTTAGGGGGCGGCAGTAGCAATCAGCCCCAGCATTTT.

V usage is TRBV6-1 and J usage is TRBJ1-5; D is possibly TRBD1 (6 bases). The germline CDR1 and CDR2 sequences are MNHNS and SASEGT. The CDR3 spans 15 residues. V was shortened by 6 bases and J by 5 bases, with 17 bases between the two germline ends. CDR3 amino acids: CASRGAGGRDQPQHF. The CDR3 DNA is TGTGCCAGCAGGGGGGCCGGGGGGCGCGATCAGCCCCAGCATTTT.

The chain is built from TRBV19 and TRBJ1-2, with 7 bases aligning to TRBD1. Per germline, CDR1 LNHDA and CDR2 SQIVND (reference sequence). The V and J ends lost 5 bases and 4 bases, in that order; junction bases with no gene match: 10. The CDR3 sequence is 15 residues long. As DNA, the CDR3 is TGTGCCAGTAGTGCGAGGGACAGATCTATCTATGGCTACACCTTC. Residues: CASSARDRSIYGYTF.